This T cell receptor beta chain stems from a study of response to subunit inactivated influenza vaccine. For this clonotype: No antigen is known for it.

TCRdb analysed the RT-PCR reads with MiXCR anew, one entry per CDR3 protein. This sample has 400,000 to 650,000 distinct CDR3 sequences, with 6% to 9% found just once. In germline, CDR1 is MGHRA, CDR2 YSYEKL. This CDR3 is 14 amino acids long. The V end was cut by 0 bases, the J end by 10 bases, with 14 bases between. Study-level results: That few new T cells are recruited by each seasonal influenza vaccination was the authors' suggestion.

V usage is TRBV4-1 and J usage is TRBJ2-3; D possibly corresponds to TRBD2 (6 bases). The sequence came from a man aged 50 to 75 who received an inactivated influenza vaccine. Sequenced here: PBMCs from blood, sampled roughly 24 months after vaccination. In DNA form, the CDR3 reads TGCGCCAGCAGCCAAGAGTTCACGGGGACTGCGCAGTATTTT. As protein: CASSQEFTGTAQYF.